Listed below are T cell receptor beta chains from one sample, sequenced in a study of cytomegalovirus exposure and HLA in healthy donors. Some clones are missing from TCRdb's copy, which holds only in-frame ones; the method was immunoSEQ multiplex PCR. The data show 98,000 or so clones, more than 75% seen once. Specimen: PBMCs. The receptors here all came from a human donor in good health. The CDR3 runs from the conserved cysteine through the conserved F or W. The order of the fields is CDR3 protein, CDR3 DNA, V gene, J gene, clone size, D gene. D genes are given only for firm matches. Size values are once, few and many counts, or a class for expanded clones, and some rows have none.

CASSPGLAGYEQYF	TGTGCCAGCAGCCCCGGACTAGCGGGCTACGAGCAGTACTTC	TRBV9	TRBJ2-7	.	TRBD2
CASSQKQTGDNEKLFF	TGTGCCAGCAGCCAAAAACAAACGGGAGATAATGAAAAACTGTTTTTT	TRBV14	TRBJ1-4	.	.
CASSPPGQGASFF	TGTGCCAGCTCACCGCCGGGACAGGGGGCCTCGTTCTTC	TRBV18	TRBJ2-1	once	TRBD1
CSVGYAARANEKLFF	TGCAGCGTCGGGTATGCCGCGAGGGCTAATGAAAAACTGTTTTTT	TRBV29-1	TRBJ1-4	.	.
CSVMGSQTSSNYEQYF	TGCAGCGTCATGGGATCCCAGACTAGCAGTAACTACGAGCAGTACTTC	TRBV29-1	TRBJ2-7	.	TRBD2
CASSSSADASTDTQYF	TGTGCCAGTAGTAGTAGCGCCGACGCTAGCACAGATACGCAGTATTTT	TRBV19	TRBJ2-3	.	.
CAAEQGDYGYTF	TGTGCTGCAGAACAGGGTGACTATGGCTACACCTTC	TRBV6-6	TRBJ1-2	.	.
CASSWRLSGRTTDTQYF	TGTGCCAGCAGCTGGAGACTGAGCGGGAGGACCACAGATACGCAGTATTTT	TRBV5-6	TRBJ2-3	once	TRBD2
CASSLSPGQGLQETQYF	TGTGCCAGCAGCCTCTCTCCGGGACAGGGGCTTCAAGAGACCCAGTACTTC	TRBV11-2	TRBJ2-5	.	TRBD1
CAISESTAVYGYTF	TGTGCCATCAGTGAGTCGACAGCTGTCTATGGCTACACCTTC	TRBV10-3	TRBJ1-2	.	.
CASSPRDRVNQPQHF	TGTGCCAGCAGTCCCCGGGACAGAGTCAATCAGCCCCAGCATTTT	TRBV27	TRBJ1-5	.	TRBD1
CASSSGTGVDEQYF	TGTGCCAGTAGTTCCGGGACAGGGGTTGACGAGCAGTACTTC	TRBV19	TRBJ2-7	.	TRBD1
CASSPAPGQVNTEAFF	TGTGCCAGCAGCCCGGCCCCGGGACAGGTGAACACTGAAGCTTTCTTT	TRBV13	TRBJ1-1	once	TRBD1
CASSIQRNTEAFF	TGTGCCAGCAGTATACAGAGGAACACTGAAGCTTTCTTT	TRBV6-5	TRBJ1-1	once	.
CASSFFIGQGYTEAFF	TGTGCCAGCAGCTTCTTCATCGGACAGGGTTACACTGAAGCTTTCTTT	TRBV7-9	TRBJ1-1	.	TRBD1
CAITPRRDSYNEQFF	TGTGCCATCACACCTAGGCGGGACTCCTACAATGAGCAGTTCTTC	TRBV2	TRBJ2-1	.	.
CASSMSSGQETQYF	TGTGCCAGTAGTATGTCTAGCGGCCAAGAGACCCAGTACTTC	TRBV19	TRBJ2-5	.	TRBD2
CASSGGGSGGTYGYTF	TGTGCCAGCAGTGGAGGGGGTTCGGGGGGGACCTATGGCTACACCTTC	TRBV25-1	TRBJ1-2	.	.
CASRQLTGGGYTF	TGTGCCAGCAGACAGCTTACAGGGGGCGGCTACACCTTC	TRBV11-2	TRBJ1-2	.	TRBD1
CASSQEQVSSKYNEKLFF	TGCGCCAGCAGCCAAGAACAAGTATCATCGAAATACAATGAAAAACTGTTTTTT	TRBV4-3	TRBJ1-4	.	.
CASDPGQPYGYTF	TGTGCCAGCGACCCGGGACAGCCCTATGGCTACACCTTC	TRBV19	TRBJ1-2	.	TRBD1
CSVVREPNTGELFF	TGCAGCGTTGTCAGGGAACCGAACACCGGGGAGCTGTTTTTT	TRBV29-1	TRBJ2-2	.	.
CARDDRANTEAFF	TGTGCCAGAGACGACAGGGCGAACACTGAAGCTTTCTTT	TRBV30	TRBJ1-1	.	TRBD1
CASSPLSEPPYEQYF	TGTGCCAGCTCACCCCTATCGGAGCCCCCCTACGAGCAGTACTTC	TRBV18	TRBJ2-7	.	.
CASSLETSGYTDTQYF	TGTGCCAGCAGCTTAGAGACTAGCGGTTACACAGATACGCAGTATTTT	TRBV7-6	TRBJ2-3	.	TRBD2
CASSLAASSYNEQFF	TGTGCCAGCAGCTTAGCGGCAAGTTCGTACAATGAGCAGTTCTTC	TRBV7-6	TRBJ2-1	.	.
CASSWASGSYEQYF	TGTGCCAGCAGCTGGGCTAGCGGATCCTACGAGCAGTACTTC	TRBV7-9	TRBJ2-7	.	TRBD2
CAISESVVPPSMNTEAFF	TGTGCCATCAGTGAGTCTGTTGTACCACCGAGCATGAACACTGAAGCTTTCTTT	TRBV10-3	TRBJ1-1	.	.
CASSQTGSQGRLFF	TGTGCCAGCAGCCAAACAGGGTCTCAGGGTCGGCTGTTTTTT	TRBV25-1	TRBJ1-4	few	.
CASSRFGGITDTQYF	TGTGCCAGCAGTCGTTTCGGGGGAATCACAGATACGCAGTATTTT	TRBV5-6	TRBJ2-3	.	.
CASSAGQGPTDTQYF	TGTGCCAGCAGCGCCGGACAGGGACCCACAGATACGCAGTATTTT	TRBV7-9	TRBJ2-3	.	TRBD1
CASSPFPGNYGYTF	TGTGCCAGTAGTCCCTTCCCGGGAAACTATGGCTACACCTTC	TRBV19	TRBJ1-2	.	.
CASSDGRNTEAFF	TGTGCCAGCAGTGACGGGAGGAACACTGAAGCTTTCTTT	TRBV6-6	TRBJ1-1	few	.
CASQAGRLGGYTF	TGTGCCAGCCAAGCGGGGCGGCTGGGAGGCTACACCTTC	TRBV19	TRBJ1-2	.	.
CAISERGFYNEQFF	TGTGCCATCAGTGAGAGAGGATTCTACAATGAGCAGTTCTTC	TRBV10-3	TRBJ2-1	.	.
CASSSYGGARSTNEKLFF	TGTGCCAGCAGCTCCTACGGGGGAGCACGTTCAACTAATGAAAAACTGTTTTTT	TRBV7-9	TRBJ1-4	.	.
CASSVRESSYEQYF	TGTGCCAGCAGCGTAAGGGAGAGCTCCTACGAGCAGTACTTC	TRBV9	TRBJ2-7	.	.
CASSSAGGGGETQYF	TGTGCCAGCAGTTCGGCGGGAGGGGGTGGAGAGACCCAGTACTTC	TRBV6-1	TRBJ2-5	.	TRBD2
CASSQLTGLGNEQFF	TGCGCCAGCAGCCAATTGACAGGGTTGGGGAATGAGCAGTTCTTC	TRBV4-3	TRBJ2-1	.	TRBD1
CASSPEGLSYEQYF	TGTGCCAGCAGCCCCGAGGGACTATCCTACGAGCAGTACTTC	TRBV11-2	TRBJ2-7	.	TRBD2
CASSQDLSQDQPQHF	TGCGCCAGCAGCCAAGATCTCAGTCAAGATCAGCCCCAGCATTTT	TRBV4-3	TRBJ1-5	many	.
CASSPLYPSLGSSNQPQHF	TGTGCCAGCTCACCACTATATCCATCACTAGGGTCGAGCAATCAGCCCCAGCATTTT	TRBV18	TRBJ1-5	.	.
CASSMPRLDTQYF	TGTGCCAGTAGTATGCCTAGGCTAGATACGCAGTATTTT	TRBV19	TRBJ2-3	.	.
CASSFAGFSTIPDEQYF	TGCGCCAGCAGCTTCGCGGGTTTTTCTACCATACCTGACGAGCAGTACTTC	TRBV5-1	TRBJ2-7	.	.
CASSRTGASTEAFF	TGCGCCAGCAGTCGGACAGGGGCGAGCACTGAAGCTTTCTTT	TRBV10-1	TRBJ1-1	.	TRBD1
CASSLDQATEAFF	TGTGCCAGCAGCTTAGATCAGGCAACTGAAGCTTTCTTT	TRBV11-2	TRBJ1-1	.	.
CASSIGGRRVNTEAFF	TGTGCCAGTAGTATAGGAGGAAGGAGGGTGAACACTGAAGCTTTCTTT	TRBV19	TRBJ1-1	.	.
CSDGLPSTDTQYF	TGCAGCGACGGACTACCGAGCACAGATACGCAGTATTTT	TRBV29-1	TRBJ2-3	.	.
CASSFRWGQGRDEQFF	TGTGCCAGCAGCTTCCGGTGGGGACAGGGAAGGGATGAGCAGTTCTTC	TRBV7-9	TRBJ2-1	.	TRBD1
CASSWASGSYEQYF	TGCGCCAGCAGCTGGGCTAGCGGTAGCTACGAGCAGTACTTC	TRBV5-1	TRBJ2-7	.	TRBD2
CASSEARGTSNQPQHF	TGTGCCAGCAGTGAAGCAAGGGGCACGAGCAATCAGCCCCAGCATTTT	TRBV6-1	TRBJ1-5	few	.